The rows below give T cell receptor beta chains drawn from one sample of a study of cytomegalovirus exposure and HLA in healthy donors. Some clones are missing from TCRdb's copy, which holds only in-frame ones; the method was immunoSEQ multiplex PCR. The repertoire holds about 150,000 clones, with around 75% as singletons. The sequenced sample was PBMCs. The receptors here all came from a young man in good health and CMV-seronegative. The CDR3 runs from the conserved cysteine through the conserved F or W. The D gene is left open where the match is weak. A row's size may be missing; if present it is once, few, many or a size class.

>TRBJ2-6|TRBV7-9|NA|NA
CASRLAGTVSGANGLTF
TGTGCCAGCAGACTCGCGGGGACAGTCTCTGGGGCCAACGGCCTGACTTTC
>TRBJ2-2|TRBV19|NA|NA
CASRKQANTGELFF
TGTGCCAGTAGAAAACAGGCGAACACCGGGGAGCTGTTTTTT
>TRBJ1-5|TRBV7-9|NA|NA
CASSGGQEGLVGSNQPQHF
TGTGCCAGCAGCGGGGGACAAGAGGGATTAGTGGGTAGCAATCAGCCCCAGCATTTT
>TRBJ1-2|TRBV6-5|NA|NA
CASSSRGRDNYGYTF
TGTGCCAGCAGTTCCCGGGGGAGGGATAACTATGGCTACACCTTC
>TRBJ1-1|TRBV6-1|NA|TRBD1
CASSEGIGTGGVNTEAFF
TGTGCCAGCAGTGAGGGAATAGGGACAGGGGGCGTGAACACTGAAGCTTTCTTT
>TRBJ1-1|TRBV6-5|once|NA
CASSLSPGNTEAFF
TGTGCCAGCAGTCTGAGCCCGGGGAACACTGAAGCTTTCTTT
>TRBJ1-1|TRBV5-1|many|NA
CASSNGDRRAEAFF
TGCGCCAGCAGCAACGGGGATCGCCGGGCTGAAGCTTTCTTT
>TRBJ2-5|TRBV7-3|NA|TRBD2
CASSPSGGGGETQYF
TGTGCCAGCAGCCCGAGCGGGGGAGGAGGAGAGACCCAGTACTTC
>TRBJ1-1|TRBV6-6|NA|NA
CASSYSEVNTEAFF
TGTGCCAGCAGTTACTCGGAGGTGAACACTGAAGCTTTCTTT
>TRBJ2-7|TRBV28|NA|NA
CASSFFPAEVPYEQYF
TGTGCCAGCAGTTTCTTCCCCGCCGAGGTTCCCTACGAGCAGTACTTC
>TRBJ1-1|TRBV6-5|NA|TRBD1
CASRSGGMNTEAFF
TGTGCCAGCCGATCAGGGGGGATGAACACTGAAGCTTTCTTT
>TRBJ2-1|TRBV2|NA|TRBD2
CASSERLAGNEQFF
TGTGCCAGCAGTGAAAGGCTAGCGGGAAATGAGCAGTTCTTC
>TRBJ1-2|TRBV2|NA|TRBD1
CATKSEGALNYGYTF
TGTGCCACCAAGAGCGAGGGGGCCCTCAACTATGGCTACACCTTC
>TRBJ2-2|TRBV27|NA|TRBD1
CASRTGVGELFF
TGTGCCAGCAGGACAGGGGTCGGGGAGCTGTTTTTT
>TRBJ2-5|TRBV27|NA|TRBD2
CASSLWGISGSPETQYF
TGTGCCAGCAGTTTATGGGGAATTAGCGGGAGTCCAGAGACCCAGTACTTC
>TRBJ1-5|TRBV2|once|NA
CASSESGTYNQPQHF
TGTGCCAGCAGTGAGTCCGGGACATACAATCAGCCCCAGCATTTT
>TRBJ1-2|TRBV7-3|NA|NA
CASSFPGGVIMSNYGYTF
TGTGCCAGCAGCTTCCCGGGGGGAGTTATAATGAGTAACTATGGCTACACCTTC
>TRBJ1-2|TRBV29-1|once|NA
CSVEDSEKGFYGYTF
TGCAGCGTTGAAGATAGCGAGAAAGGGTTCTATGGCTACACCTTC
>TRBJ2-7|TRBV27|NA|TRBD2
CASSFSGSLYEQYF
TGTGCCAGCAGTTTCAGCGGGAGTCTATACGAGCAGTACTTC
>TRBJ2-7|TRBV29-1|NA|TRBD1
CSVDRGLNEQYF
TGCAGCGTGGACAGGGGGCTGAACGAGCAGTACTTC
>TRBJ2-1|TRBV30|NA|TRBD2
CAWDGLADEQFF
TGTGCCTGGGACGGACTAGCGGATGAGCAGTTCTTC
>TRBJ2-3|TRBV7-7|few|TRBD1
CASSPPGQGAPDTQYF
TGTGCCAGCAGCCCTCCGGGACAGGGTGCTCCAGATACGCAGTATTTT
>TRBJ1-2|TRBV4-2|few|NA
CASSQTGGRDGYTF
TGTGCCAGCAGCCAAACCGGCGGCAGGGATGGCTACACCTTC
>TRBJ1-1|TRBV10-1|NA|NA
CASSESWHTEAFF
TGCGCCAGCAGTGAGTCCTGGCATACTGAAGCTTTCTTT
>TRBJ2-2|TRBV7-2|NA|NA
CASSFRINRDTGELFF
TGTGCCAGCAGCTTCCGTATTAACAGGGACACCGGGGAGCTGTTTTTT
>TRBJ2-6|TRBV27|few|NA
CASSLLLGANVLTF
TGTGCCAGCAGTTTACTGTTAGGGGCCAACGTCCTGACTTTC
>TRBJ1-1|TRBV5-6|NA|TRBD1
CASSWIRGQAPSGGEAFF
TGTGCCAGCAGCTGGATCCGAGGACAGGCCCCTTCTGGCGGTGAAGCTTTCTTT
>TRBJ2-5|TRBV11-2|NA|NA
CASSLLGTFKETQYF
TGTGCCAGCAGCTTATTAGGGACATTCAAAGAGACCCAGTACTTC
>TRBJ2-3|TRBV27|NA|TRBD1
CASSSDRVYTDTQYF
TGTGCCAGCAGTTCCGACAGGGTCTACACAGATACGCAGTATTTT
>TRBJ2-3|TRBV2|once|TRBD1
CASSPEPGQGTDTQYF
TGTGCCAGCAGTCCCGAACCGGGACAGGGAACAGATACGCAGTATTTT
>TRBJ1-5|TRBV5-4|NA|NA
CASSPGGGNQPQHF
TGTGCCAGCAGTCCCGGAGGGGGCAATCAGCCCCAGCATTTT
>TRBJ1-2|TRBV6-6|NA|NA
CATTWAGEGYTF
TGTGCCACCACTTGGGCGGGGGAAGGCTACACCTTC
>TRBJ2-3|TRBV27|NA|TRBD2
CASSSAGGNTQYF
TGTGCCAGCAGTTCGGCGGGGGGAAATACGCAGTATTTT
>TRBJ1-5|TRBV10-1|NA|NA
CASSETGRQRNQPQHF
TGCGCCAGCAGTGAGACGGGTCGACAGCGCAATCAGCCCCAGCATTTT
>TRBJ2-7|TRBV11-2|NA|NA
CASSFLGSSYEQYF
TGTGCCAGCAGCTTTCTAGGGAGCTCCTACGAGCAGTACTTC
>TRBJ2-3|TRBV7-2|NA|TRBD2
CASSLVGGNELGQYF
TGTGCCAGCAGCCTAGTGGGAGGGAATGAACTGGGGCAGTATTTT
>TRBJ1-3|TRBV18|NA|TRBD1
CASSPDYDRGRTTIYF
TGTGCCAGCTCACCCGACTACGACAGGGGGCGAACCACCATATATTTT
>TRBJ1-1|TRBV6-6|NA|TRBD1
CASSYLGTGNTEAFF
TGTGCCAGCAGTTACCTTGGGACAGGTAACACTGAAGCTTTCTTT
>TRBJ1-4|TRBV5-4|NA|NA
CASSLGGTNEKLFF
TGTGCCAGCAGCCTAGGGGGAACTAATGAAAAACTGTTTTTT
>TRBJ1-2|TRBV7-6|NA|TRBD1
CASSLGQGGDGYTF
TGTGCCAGCAGCTTAGGGCAGGGGGGCGATGGCTACACCTTC
>TRBJ1-1|TRBV6-1|NA|NA
CASSEGLGRPDLNTEAFF
TGTGCCAGCAGTGAAGGTTTGGGCAGACCCGATTTGAACACTGAAGCTTTCTTT
>TRBJ2-7|TRBV21-1|NA|NA
CASSRTSGRDHEQYF
TGTGCCAGCAGCCGGACTAGCGGGAGGGACCACGAGCAGTACTTC
>TRBJ1-5|TRBV15|NA|TRBD1
CATSRERDSLNQPQHF
TGTGCCACCAGCAGAGAGCGGGACAGCCTGAATCAGCCCCAGCATTTT
>TRBJ2-7|TRBV28|few|NA
CASSALGGGFQYEQYF
TGTGCCAGCAGCGCCCTCGGAGGTGGCTTTCAGTACGAGCAGTACTTC
>TRBJ2-2|TRBV5-5|NA|TRBD2
CASSGGGINTGELFF
TGTGCCAGCAGCGGCGGGGGGATCAACACCGGGGAGCTGTTTTTT
>TRBJ2-7|TRBV6-5|NA|NA
CASSWTVSSYEQYF
TGTGCCAGCAGTTGGACAGTGTCCTCCTACGAGCAGTACTTC
>TRBJ1-4|TRBV19|once|NA
CASSTGDANEKLFF
TGTGCCAGTAGTACAGGGGACGCTAATGAAAAACTGTTTTTT
>TRBJ1-2|TRBV4-1|NA|NA
CASKDDESGKGGYTF
TGCGCCAGCAAGGACGACGAATCGGGGAAAGGTGGCTACACCTTC
>TRBJ2-3|TRBV11-1|NA|TRBD2
CASTLTSGGRDTQYF
TGTGCCAGCACCCTGACTAGCGGGGGTCGAGATACGCAGTATTTT
>TRBJ1-4|TRBV19|NA|TRBD1
CASSTGQGLREKLFF
TGTGCCAGTAGTACGGGACAGGGATTAAGAGAAAAACTGTTTTTT
>TRBJ2-1|TRBV5-4|once|TRBD1
CASSSKDRDNEQFF
TGTGCCAGCAGCTCAAAGGACAGGGACAATGAGCAGTTCTTC
>TRBJ1-6|TRBV27|NA|NA
CASSLETANSPLHF
TGTGCCAGCAGTTTGGAAACAGCAAATTCACCCCTCCACTTT
>TRBJ1-1|TRBV13|NA|NA
CASSPRVGDYRMNTEAFF
TGTGCCAGCAGTCCTAGGGTCGGGGACTACCGGATGAACACTGAAGCTTTCTTT
>TRBJ2-7|TRBV7-2|NA|TRBD1
CASTPTVGQGYEQYF
TGTGCCAGCACCCCAACTGTCGGACAGGGCTACGAGCAGTACTTC
>TRBJ1-1|TRBV5-1|NA|TRBD1
CASGTGVEAFF
TGCGCCAGCGGGACAGGGGTTGAAGCTTTCTTT
>TRBJ2-1|TRBV9|NA|TRBD2
CASSVGPGRDEQFF
TGTGCCAGCAGCGTAGGCCCAGGGAGGGATGAGCAGTTCTTC
>TRBJ2-7|TRBV6-1|NA|TRBD1
CASKRTGSYEQYF
TGTGCCAGCAAGCGGACAGGATCCTACGAGCAGTACTTC
>TRBJ2-2|TRBV9|NA|TRBD1
CASTRGPGDRGTGELFF
TGTGCCAGCACCCGAGGCCCGGGGGACAGGGGAACCGGGGAGCTGTTTTTT